Below, 24 T cell receptor beta chains from the same sample are listed, as sequenced in a study of T cells after yellow fever vaccination. TCRdb analysed the 5' RACE reads with MiXCR anew, one entry per CDR3 protein. The sample lists 300,000 to 400,000 distinct CDR3 sequences; less than 9.5% were seen once. This material consisted of PBMCs, taken roughly 46 days after the first yellow fever vaccination. The receptors here all came from a man between 18 and 29 years old who received the YFV17D yellow fever vaccine.

The chain is built from TRBV7-6 and TRBJ2-1, with TRBD2 matching 9 bases. CDR1 is SGHVS and CDR2 is FNYEAQ in the germline V gene. This CDR3 is 17 amino acids long. The J segment lost 2 bases and the V segment lost 5 bases, leaving 10 bases of the junction unmatched. Here the CDR3 reads CASSPFGSGSPYNEQFF. The CDR3 bases are TGTGCCAGCAGCCCCTTTGGTAGCGGGAGCCCCTACAATGAGCAGTTCTTC.

There are many counts of this clonotype. This chain links TRBV5-6 with TRBJ1-2, with D uncertain. Trimming cost V 5 bases and J 5 bases, with 7 bases left between them. Germline lookup yields CDR1 SGHDT and CDR2 YYEEEE. There are 11 residues in the CDR3. CDR3 region: CASSVGYGYTF. Written as DNA, the CDR3 is TGTGCCAGCAGTGTGGGGTATGGCTACACCTTC.

This clonotype was counted many times. This chain uses TRBV12-3 or TRBV12-4 with TRBJ1-2; D not resolved. CDR3 length: 12 residues. V lost 6 bases and J lost 2, with 7 bases in between. CDR3 in DNA: TGTGCCAGCAGCTTCGGCAACTATGGCTACACCTTC. Protein sequence: CASSFGNYGYTF.

This clonotype has only a few counts. The chain links TRBV5-1 to TRBJ2-7; D is perhaps TRBD1 (6 bases). The CDR3 covers 15 residues. Trimming pared 4 bases from V and 3 bases from J, leaving 17 bases between. Germline V gene lookup returns CDR1 SGHRS and CDR2 YFSETQ. In nucleotides, the CDR3 is TGCGCCAGCAGCAAAACAGGGAGACTGCACTACGAGCAGTACTTC. Residues: CASSKTGRLHYEQYF.

The chain is built from TRBV6-5 and TRBJ1-1; D is undetermined. The germline CDR1 and CDR2 sequences are MNHEY and SVGAGI. This CDR3 has 14 residues. V was pared by 4 bases and J by 4 bases, with 13 bases between. CDR3 protein: CASSLRDQSTEAFF. The DNA for the CDR3 is TGTGCCAGCAGTTTACGTGACCAGTCCACTGAAGCTTTCTTT.

The sample holds a few counts of this clonotype. This chain connects TRBV6-1 to TRBJ1-1; TRBD1 matches 9 bases. CDR1 and CDR2 (germline): MNHNS, SASEGT. The length of the CDR3 is 15 residues. Trimming cost V 4 bases and J 6 bases; bases outside gene matches: 9. The CDR3 protein is CASSVSQGAGAEAFF. CDR3 DNA sequence: TGTGCCAGCAGTGTATCACAGGGGGCGGGAGCTGAAGCTTTCTTT.

This clonotype was seen a few times. V gene TRBV4-3 combines with J gene TRBJ2-6; D is undetermined. Looked up from germline, CDR1 is LGHNA and CDR2 is YSLEER. The CDR3 has 15 amino acids. The V end was cut by 2 bases, the J end by 0 bases, with 5 bases between. For the CDR3, the DNA is TGCGCCAGCAGCCAATATGGCTCTGGGGCCAACGTCCTGACTTTC. Its protein is CASSQYGSGANVLTF.

CDR3: CSVEGDAYEQYF. Here the CDR3 DNA reads TGCAGCGTTGAAGGGGATGCCTACGAGCAGTACTTC. The chain combines TRBV29-1 with TRBJ2-7; D ambiguous. Germline loops: CDR1 SQVTM, CDR2 ANQGSEA. The V end was cut by 1 base, the J end by 2 bases, with 6 bases between. The CDR3 runs 12 residues.

About this clonotype: A clone one base away is much larger, so this may be a read error. J is TRBJ1-4 and V is TRBV6-5; a possible D gene is TRBD1 (5 bases). The ends were cut back, 10 bases at V and 8 bases at J, with 11 bases in the middle. The germline gives CDR1 MNHEY, CDR2 SVGAGI. The CDR3 length is 11 residues. CDR3 nucleotides: TGTGCCATCAGGGCAGGGGAAAAACTGTTTTTT. This sequence encodes CAIRAGEKLFF.

This clonotype was seen only a few times. The V gene is TRBV18, the J gene TRBJ2-1; 7 bases fit TRBD1. The germline V gene has CDR1 KGHSH and CDR2 LQKENI. The CDR3 extends over 15 amino acids. V was clipped by 4 bases and J by 4 bases; unmatched bases: 7. CDR3 residues: CASSQPGQPYNEQFF. CDR3 coding DNA: TGTGCCAGCTCACAACCGGGACAGCCGTACAATGAGCAGTTCTTC. The full variable domain, with the rest looked up from reference TRBV18 and TRBJ2-1, is NAGVMQNPRHLVRRRGQEARLRCSPMKGHSHVYWYRQLPEEGLKFMVYLQKENIIDESGMPKERFSAEFPKEGPSILRIQQVVRGDSAAYFCASSQPGQPYNEQFFGPGTRLTVL.

This chain uses TRBV10-3 with TRBJ1-2; D perhaps matches TRBD1 (6 bases). The V end lost 5 bases, the J end lost 3 bases, and 10 bases lay between the germline ends. This CDR3 region has 13 residues. CDR1 and CDR2 from the germline V gene are ENHRY and SYGVKD. The CDR3 sequence is CAISSGQYYGYTF. The CDR3 nucleotides read TGTGCCATCAGTTCCGGACAGTACTATGGCTACACCTTC.

This clonotype was recorded a few times. The chain carries TRBV6-2 or TRBV6-3 and TRBJ2-7; D remains unclear. The CDR3 loop spans 12 amino acids. The germline CDR1 and CDR2 sequences are MNHEY and SVGEGT. Between the trimmed V and J ends, which lost 7 bases and 10 bases, there was a span of 17 bases. This CDR3 reads CASTTKDKSQYF. CDR3 in DNA: TGTGCCAGCACTACGAAGGATAAGAGTCAGTACTTC.

This clonotype was seen at least ten times. The gene calls are TRBV6-5 and TRBJ1-5; 8 bases map to TRBD1. The CDR3 totals 14 residues. Germline-derived CDR1 and CDR2 are MNHEY and SVGAGI. The J segment lost 6 bases and the V segment lost 3 bases, leaving 4 bases of the junction unmatched. The CDR3 DNA sequence: TGTGCCAGCAGTTATACGGACAGGGCTCAGCCCCAGCATTTT. Its protein is CASSYTDRAQPQHF.

This clonotype has only a few counts. This chain links TRBV5-5 with TRBJ1-1; TRBD1 matches 8 bases. Germline CDR1 SGHKS, CDR2 YYEKEE (reference sequence). Trimming at V came to 3 bases and at J to 1 base, leaving 5 bases not matched to a gene. CDR3 length: 15 amino acids. CDR3 bases: TGTGCCAGCAGCTCCACCGGGACAGGGAACACTGAAGCTTTCTTT. It is translated as CASSSTGTGNTEAFF.

This clonotype was observed a handful of times. The chain recombines TRBV7-2 with TRBJ2-5, with D maybe TRBD1 (6 bases). The germline V and J ends were trimmed by 5 bases and 1 base, with 11 bases remaining between them. Germline-derived CDR1 and CDR2 are SGHTA and FQGNSA. This CDR3 is built from 14 residues. The CDR3 bases are TGTGCCAGCAGCCCCCGACAGGCCCAAGAGACCCAGTACTTC. Its translation is CASSPRQAQETQYF.

The chain joins TRBV20-1 to TRBJ1-5; perhaps TRBD1 as D (6 bases). This CDR3 is built from 17 residues. With 2 bases removed from V and 5 bases from J, the gap between germline ends came to 22 bases. The V gene's germline CDR1 is DFQATT and CDR2 SNEGSKA (reference sequence). In nucleotides, the CDR3 is TGCAGTGCTAGAAGGTCCCTTTGGGGGGGCCAGTATCAGCCCCAGCATTTT. Amino acids: CSARRSLWGGQYQPQHF.

The table lists this clonotype with a few counts. The V and J genes are TRBV18 and TRBJ2-5; the D gene is possibly TRBD1 (5 bases). Germline V gene data show CDR1 as KGHSH and CDR2 as LQKENI. Trimming shortened V by 5 bases and J by 0 bases, and 7 bases separated the two germline ends. The CDR3 is 13 amino acids. The CDR3 DNA reads as TGTGCCAGCTCAGTCAGGGACCAAGAGACCCAGTACTTC. Protein: CASSVRDQETQYF.

The rearrangement links TRBV11-3 to TRBJ2-3; tentatively, D is TRBD1 (5 bases). Trimming shortened V by 6 bases and J by 2 bases, and 12 bases separated the two germline ends. CDR1 SGHNT and CDR2 YENEEA come from the germline V gene. The CDR3 has 14 amino acids. The CDR3, as DNA: TGTGCCAGCAGTCAGGGCGATAACACAGATACGCAGTATTTT. It translates to CASSQGDNTDTQYF.

On this clonotype: This may be a read error: a much more frequent sequence differs by one nucleotide. CDR3 bases: TGTGCCAGCAGTTCCCGCCACACTGTAGCTTTCTTT. Its translation is CASSSRHTVAFF. The rearrangement joins TRBV12-3 or TRBV12-4 to TRBJ1-1; no reliable D call. CDR3 length: 12 amino acids.

Comments on this clonotype: Compared with germline, one end of the junction differs, possibly owing to a read error. The chain links TRBV7-1 to TRBJ2-3; D call uncertain. TRBV7-1 is designated an ORF whose function remains uncertain. This CDR3 comprises 13 residues. The CDR3 DNA sequence: TGTGCAAGCAGTTTGGCAAGCACAGATATGCTGTATTTT. Translation gives CASSLASTDMLYF.

The sample holds many counts of this clonotype. The chain employs TRBV19 and TRBJ2-3, with TRBD1 matching 12 bases. CDR1 is LNHDA, CDR2 SQIVND, per germline (reference sequence). V lost 4 bases, J lost 7 bases, and 3 bases stayed unmatched. The length of the CDR3 is 14 residues. CDR3 in DNA: TGTGCCAGTAGTAGGGGACAGGGGGCGAATACGCAGTATTTT. It encodes CASSRGQGANTQYF.

The chain recombines TRBV21-1 with TRBJ2-7. TRBV21-1 is shown as a pseudogene. The CDR3 is 13 amino acids. The CDR3 protein is CASALQSRYEQYF. The DNA of the CDR3 is TGTGCCAGCGCTCTACAGTCGCGCTACGAGCAGTACTTC.

This clonotype was counted a few times. The chain employs TRBV12-3 or TRBV12-4 and TRBJ1-6; D possibly corresponds to TRBD1 (6 bases). This CDR3 comprises 13 residues. V was trimmed by 4 bases and J by 7 bases, leaving 8 bases between them. CDR3 nucleotides: TGTGCCAGCAGTTGGACAGAGAATTCACCCCTCCACTTT. Amino acids: CASSWTENSPLHF.

The chain couples TRBV18 to TRBJ2-1; D perhaps matches TRBD1 (6 bases). CDR3 length: 16 amino acids. Looked up from germline, CDR1 is KGHSH and CDR2 is LQKENI. The V end was cut by 2 bases, the J end by 6 bases, with 17 bases between. CDR3 loop: CASSPIVQGVGNEQFF. The CDR3, as DNA: TGTGCCAGCTCACCAATAGTACAGGGCGTCGGCAATGAGCAGTTCTTC.